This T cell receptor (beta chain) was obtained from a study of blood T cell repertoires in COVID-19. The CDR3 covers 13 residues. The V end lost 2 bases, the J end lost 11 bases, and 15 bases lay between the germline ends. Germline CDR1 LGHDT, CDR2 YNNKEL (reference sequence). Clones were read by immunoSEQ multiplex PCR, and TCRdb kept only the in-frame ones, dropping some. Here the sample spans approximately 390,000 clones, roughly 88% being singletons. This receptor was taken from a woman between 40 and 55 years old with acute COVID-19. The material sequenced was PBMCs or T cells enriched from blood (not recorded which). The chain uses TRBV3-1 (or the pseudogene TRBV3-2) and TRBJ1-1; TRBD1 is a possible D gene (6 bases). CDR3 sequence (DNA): TGTGCCAGCAGCCAATTGGAACAGGGTGGTGCTTTCTTT. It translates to CASSQLEQGGAFF.